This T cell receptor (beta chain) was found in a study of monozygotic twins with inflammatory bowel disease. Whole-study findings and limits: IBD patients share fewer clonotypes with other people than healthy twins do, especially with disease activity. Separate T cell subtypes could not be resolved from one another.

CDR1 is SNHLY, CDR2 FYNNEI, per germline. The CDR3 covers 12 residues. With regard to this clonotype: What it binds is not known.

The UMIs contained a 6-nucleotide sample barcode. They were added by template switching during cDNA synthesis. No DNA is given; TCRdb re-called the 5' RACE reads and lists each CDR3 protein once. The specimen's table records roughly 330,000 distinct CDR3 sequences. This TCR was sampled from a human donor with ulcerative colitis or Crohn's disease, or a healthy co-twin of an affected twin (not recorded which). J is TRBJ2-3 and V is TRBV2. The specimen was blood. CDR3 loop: CASSVAGDTQYF.